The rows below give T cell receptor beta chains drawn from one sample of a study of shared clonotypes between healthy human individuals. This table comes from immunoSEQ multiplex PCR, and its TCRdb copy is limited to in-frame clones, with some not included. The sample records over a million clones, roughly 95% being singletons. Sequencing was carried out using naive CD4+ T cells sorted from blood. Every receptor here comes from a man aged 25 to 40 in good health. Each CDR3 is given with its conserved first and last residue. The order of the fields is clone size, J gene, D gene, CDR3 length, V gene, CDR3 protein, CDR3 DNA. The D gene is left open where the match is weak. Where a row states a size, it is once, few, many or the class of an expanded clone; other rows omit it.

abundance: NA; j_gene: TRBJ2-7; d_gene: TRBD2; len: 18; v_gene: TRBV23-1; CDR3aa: CASSHSGTSGSGDYEQYF; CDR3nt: TGCGCCAGCAGTCATTCGGGTACTAGCGGGAGCGGTGACTACGAGCAGTACTTC
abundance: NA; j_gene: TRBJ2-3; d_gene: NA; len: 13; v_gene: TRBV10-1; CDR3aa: CASSPASTDTQYF; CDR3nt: TGCGCCAGCAGTCCCGCTAGCACAGATACGCAGTATTTT
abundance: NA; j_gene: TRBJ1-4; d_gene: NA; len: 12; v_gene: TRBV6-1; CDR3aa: CASGGFGEKLFF; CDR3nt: TGTGCCAGCGGGGGGTTTGGAGAAAAACTGTTTTTT
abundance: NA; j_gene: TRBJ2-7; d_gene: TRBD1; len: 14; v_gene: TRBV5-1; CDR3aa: CASSWRTGSYEQYF; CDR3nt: TGCGCCAGCAGCTGGAGGACAGGGTCCTACGAGCAGTACTTC
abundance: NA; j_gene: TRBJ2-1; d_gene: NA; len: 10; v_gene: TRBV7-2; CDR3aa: CARDPQGEFF; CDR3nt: TGTGCCAGGGACCCACAGGGAGAGTTCTTC
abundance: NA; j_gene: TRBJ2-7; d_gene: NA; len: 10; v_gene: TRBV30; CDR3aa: CAWGSYEQYF; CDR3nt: TGTGCCTGGGGTTCCTACGAGCAGTACTTC
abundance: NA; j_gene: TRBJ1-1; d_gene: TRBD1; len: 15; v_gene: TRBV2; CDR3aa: CASRLPAGTGGQAFF; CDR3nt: TGTGCCAGCCGACTGCCAGCGGGGACAGGGGGCCAAGCTTTCTTT
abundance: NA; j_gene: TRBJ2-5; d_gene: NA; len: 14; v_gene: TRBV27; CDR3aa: CASSSFGAKETQYF; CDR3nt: TGTGCCAGCAGTTCTTTCGGCGCGAAAGAGACCCAGTACTTC
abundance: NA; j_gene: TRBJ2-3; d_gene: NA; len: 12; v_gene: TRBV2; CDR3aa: CASTGPQDTQYF; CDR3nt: TGTGCCAGCACCGGACCGCAGGATACGCAGTATTTT
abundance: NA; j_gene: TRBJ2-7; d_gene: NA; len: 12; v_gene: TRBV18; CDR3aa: CASSPIGDEQYF; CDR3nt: TGTGCCAGCTCACCAATCGGGGACGAGCAGTACTTC
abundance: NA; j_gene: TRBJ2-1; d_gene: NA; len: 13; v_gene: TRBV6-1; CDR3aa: CASSATSLHEQFF; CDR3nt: TGTGCCAGCAGTGCCACCTCTCTCCATGAGCAGTTCTTC
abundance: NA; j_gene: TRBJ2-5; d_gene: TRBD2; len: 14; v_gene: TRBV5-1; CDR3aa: CASSAGGYQETQYF; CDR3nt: TGCGCCAGCAGCGCGGGAGGGTACCAAGAGACCCAGTACTTC
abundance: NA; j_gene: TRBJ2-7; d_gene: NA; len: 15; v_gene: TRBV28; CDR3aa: CASSSLPSSSYEQYF; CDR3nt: TGTGCCAGCAGTTCCCTCCCCTCGAGCTCCTACGAGCAGTACTTC
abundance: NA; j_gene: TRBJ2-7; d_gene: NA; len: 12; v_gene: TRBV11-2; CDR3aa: CASSETTYEQYF; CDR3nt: TGTGCCAGCAGCGAAACTACGTACGAGCAGTACTTC
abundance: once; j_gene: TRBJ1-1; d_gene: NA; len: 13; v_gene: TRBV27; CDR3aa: CASRPGLNTEAFF; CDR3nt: TGTGCCAGCAGGCCAGGGTTGAACACTGAAGCTTTCTTT
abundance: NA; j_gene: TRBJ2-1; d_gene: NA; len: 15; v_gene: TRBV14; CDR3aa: CASSQWPGSYNEQFF; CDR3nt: TGTGCCAGCAGCCAATGGCCAGGTTCCTACAATGAGCAGTTCTTC
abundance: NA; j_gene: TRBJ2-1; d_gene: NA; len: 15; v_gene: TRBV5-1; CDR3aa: CASSLGNAPYNEQFF; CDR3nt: TGCGCCAGCAGCTTGGGAAATGCACCCTACAATGAGCAGTTCTTC
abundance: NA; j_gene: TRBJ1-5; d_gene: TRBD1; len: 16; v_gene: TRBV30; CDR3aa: CACRDRGILQDQPQHF; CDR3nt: TGTGCCTGCCGGGACAGGGGAATTTTACAAGATCAGCCCCAGCATTTT
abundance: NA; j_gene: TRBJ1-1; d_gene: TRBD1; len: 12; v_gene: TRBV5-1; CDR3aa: CASSPQGTEAFF; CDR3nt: TGCGCCAGCAGCCCACAGGGGACTGAAGCTTTCTTT
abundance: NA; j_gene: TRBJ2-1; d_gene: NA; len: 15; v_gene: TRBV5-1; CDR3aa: CASSSQGRAFNEQFF; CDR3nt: TGCGCCAGCAGCTCGCAGGGGAGGGCCTTCAATGAGCAGTTCTTC
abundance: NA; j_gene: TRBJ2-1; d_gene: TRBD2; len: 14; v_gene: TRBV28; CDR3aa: CASYSGNSWNEQFF; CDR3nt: TGTGCCAGTTATAGCGGGAATTCGTGGAATGAGCAGTTCTTC
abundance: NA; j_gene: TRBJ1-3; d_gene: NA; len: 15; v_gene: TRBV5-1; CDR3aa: CASSLAGISGNTIYF; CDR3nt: TGCGCCAGCAGCTTGGCAGGGATCTCTGGAAACACCATATATTTT
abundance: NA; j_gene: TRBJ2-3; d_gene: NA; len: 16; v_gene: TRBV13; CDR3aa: CASSGVGGPSTDTQYF; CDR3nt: TGTGCCAGCAGCGGCGTCGGGGGGCCTAGCACAGATACGCAGTATTTT
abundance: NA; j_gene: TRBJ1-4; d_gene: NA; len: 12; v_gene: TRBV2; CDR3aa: CASNNKREKLFF; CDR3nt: TGTGCCAGCAATAACAAGCGAGAAAAACTGTTTTTT
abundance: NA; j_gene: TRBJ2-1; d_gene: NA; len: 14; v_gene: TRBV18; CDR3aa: CASSLVSTTAEQFF; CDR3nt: TGTGCCAGCTCACTCGTCTCCACTACCGCTGAGCAGTTCTTC
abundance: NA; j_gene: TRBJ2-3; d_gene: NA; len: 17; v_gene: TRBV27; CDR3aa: CASSLSWRPLSTDTQYF; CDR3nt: TGTGCCAGCAGTTTATCGTGGAGGCCTTTAAGCACAGATACGCAGTATTTT
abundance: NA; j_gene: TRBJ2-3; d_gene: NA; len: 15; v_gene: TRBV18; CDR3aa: CASSPSSRFTDTQYF; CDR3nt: TGTGCCAGCTCACCATCATCCAGGTTTACAGATACGCAGTATTTT
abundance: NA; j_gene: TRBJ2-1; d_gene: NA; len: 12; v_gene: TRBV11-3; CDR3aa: CASSGRVGEQFF; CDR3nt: TGTGCCAGCAGCGGACGAGTGGGTGAGCAGTTCTTC
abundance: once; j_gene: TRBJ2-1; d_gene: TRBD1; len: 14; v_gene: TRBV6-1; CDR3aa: CASSGTGSYNEQFF; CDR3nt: TGTGCCAGCAGCGGGACAGGGTCTTACAATGAGCAGTTCTTC
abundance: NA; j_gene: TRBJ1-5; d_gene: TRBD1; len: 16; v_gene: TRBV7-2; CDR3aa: CASSLAPTGANQPQHF; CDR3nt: TGTGCCAGCAGCTTAGCTCCGACAGGGGCGAATCAGCCCCAGCATTTT
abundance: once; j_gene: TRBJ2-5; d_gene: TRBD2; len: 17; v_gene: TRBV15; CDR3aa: CATSRDLTSGSMETQYF; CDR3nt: TGTGCCACCAGCAGAGATCTAACTAGCGGGAGTATGGAGACCCAGTACTTC
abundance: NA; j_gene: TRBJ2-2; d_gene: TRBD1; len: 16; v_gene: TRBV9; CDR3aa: CASSVGTGGNTGELFF; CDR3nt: TGTGCCAGCAGCGTGGGGACAGGGGGCAACACCGGGGAGCTGTTTTTT
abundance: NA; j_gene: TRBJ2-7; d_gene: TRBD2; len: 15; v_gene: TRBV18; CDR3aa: CASSPSTSGSNEQYF; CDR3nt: TGTGCCAGCTCACCCTCGACTAGCGGGAGTAACGAGCAGTACTTC
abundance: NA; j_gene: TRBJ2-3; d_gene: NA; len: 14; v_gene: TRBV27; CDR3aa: CASSFGFPTDTQYF; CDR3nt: TGTGCCAGCAGTTTTGGCTTCCCCACAGATACGCAGTATTTT
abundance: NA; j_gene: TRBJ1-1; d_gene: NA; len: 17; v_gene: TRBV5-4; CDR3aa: CASSPLPGVPADTEAFF; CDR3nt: TGTGCCAGCAGCCCCCTCCCGGGGGTCCCGGCGGACACTGAAGCTTTCTTT